The 15 T cell receptor beta chains below come from one sample, sequenced in a study of neurological immune-mediated disorders. TCRdb used MiXCR to reprocess the 5' RACE reads, holding one entry per CDR3 protein. The sample records approximately 70,000 distinct CDR3 sequences, 3% to 5% being singletons. Sequenced sample: PBMCs. The receptors shown here come from a man younger than 40 with multiple sclerosis.

Many counts were recorded for this clonotype. V and J are TRBV6-5 and TRBJ2-5, with TRBD1 matching 8 bases. From germline, CDR1 is MNHEY and CDR2 SVGAGI. V shed 6 bases, J shed 0 bases, and the junction held 12 bases outside the gene matches. CDR3 length equals 17 residues. The CDR3 coding sequence is TGTGCCAGCAGACCCCACCGGACAGGGAAGGACCAAGAGACCCAGTACTTC. Translation gives CASRPHRTGKDQETQYF.

Ten or more counts support this clonotype. The chain links TRBV7-8 to TRBJ1-1; D gene ambiguous. The V and J ends lost 1 base and 4 bases respectively, with 13 bases between them. The CDR3 contains 15 residues. Germline CDR1 and CDR2: SGHVS and FQNEAQ. The CDR3 reads CASSLGPGLSTEAFF. The CDR3 DNA reads TGTGCCAGCAGCTTAGGTCCGGGGTTGAGCACTGAAGCTTTCTTT.

There are a few counts of this clonotype. This chain links TRBV12-3 or TRBV12-4 with TRBJ1-2, with TRBD1 identical over 8 bases. This CDR3 has 14 amino acids. The ends lost 6 bases at V and 3 bases at J; junction bases unmatched: 6. CDR3 coding DNA: TGTGCCAGCAGGACGCAGGGGGCCGACTATGGCTACACCTTC. It encodes CASRTQGADYGYTF.

This clonotype was seen ten or more times. The V and J genes are TRBV7-2 and TRBJ2-7; 8 nucleotides agree with TRBD1. The CDR3 runs to 15 residues. Trimming at V came to 5 bases and at J to 7 bases, leaving 13 bases not matched to a gene. The germline CDR1 and CDR2 sequences are SGHTA and FQGNSA. This CDR3 is CASSRAGTGLREQYF. In nucleotides, the CDR3 is TGTGCCAGCAGCCGAGCCGGGACAGGCCTACGAGAGCAGTACTTC.

This clonotype was counted many times. V and J are TRBV5-4 and TRBJ2-3, with 13 bases identical to TRBD2. CDR3 length: 16 amino acids. Germline values: CDR1 SGHNT, CDR2 YYREEE (reference sequence). Losses at the gene ends were 4 bases for V and 2 bases for J; bases not matched to a gene: 4. The chain's CDR3 is CASSAGLAGSTDTQYF. CDR3 DNA sequence: TGTGCCAGCAGCGCGGGACTAGCGGGGTCCACAGATACGCAGTATTTT.

This clonotype was counted many times. The chain joins TRBV2 to TRBJ2-7; TRBD1 aligns across 7 bases. The V gene's germline CDR1 is SNHLY and CDR2 FYNNEI. V dropped 6 bases and J dropped 3; count of bases not matched to a gene: 8. This CDR3 region has 14 residues. The CDR3 DNA follows: TGTGCCAGCAGCCCTGGACGGGACAGCTACGAGCAGTACTTC. Translated, it gives CASSPGRDSYEQYF.

The V and J genes are TRBV20-1 and TRBJ1-1; no clear D. Looked up from germline, CDR1 is DFQATT and CDR2 is SNEGSKA (reference sequence). This CDR3 is built from 13 residues. The germline V and J ends were trimmed by 1 base and 0 bases, with 6 bases remaining between them. In DNA form, the CDR3 reads TGCAGTGCTAGAGCGGACCTGAACACTGAAGCTTTCTTT. Amino acid sequence: CSARADLNTEAFF.

This clonotype has just a few counts. The chain carries TRBV7-9 and TRBJ2-5, with D maybe TRBD2 (6 bases). This CDR3 has 11 residues. Germline lookup yields CDR1 SEHNR and CDR2 FQNEAQ (reference sequence). Between the trimmed V and J ends, which lost 5 bases and 10 bases, there was a span of 11 bases. The CDR3 bases are TGTGCCAGCAGCCTCTGGGGGGACCAGTACTTC. This gives the protein CASSLWGDQYF.

This clonotype was detected ten times or more. V gene TRBV7-2 combines with J gene TRBJ2-7, with D unresolved. The V end lost 1 base, the J end lost 2 bases, and 9 bases lay between the germline ends. Germline V gene sequence: CDR1 SGHTA, CDR2 FQGNSA. This CDR3 spans 14 amino acids. The CDR3 DNA is TGTGCCAGCAGCTTAGGACCGGCCGCCTACGAGCAGTACTTC. Its translation: CASSLGPAAYEQYF.

This clonotype was seen many times. The V and J genes are TRBV4-1 and TRBJ2-1; 10 nucleotides match TRBD2. From germline, CDR1 is MGHRA and CDR2 YSYEKL. The CDR3 is made up of 16 amino acids. V lost 1 base and J lost 4; bases outside the gene matches: 4. CDR3 in DNA: TGCGCCAGCAGCCAAGGGACTAGCGGACGTTACAATGAGCAGTTCTTC. This sequence encodes CASSQGTSGRYNEQFF.

This clonotype was picked up many times. The chain joins TRBV5-8 to TRBJ1-2; D might be TRBD1 (5 bases). The CDR3 sequence is 12 residues long. The germline gives CDR1 SGHTS, CDR2 YDEGEE. Trimming pared 5 bases from V and 4 bases from J, leaving 9 bases between. CDR3 sequence: CASRRDGYGYTF. The CDR3 DNA sequence: TGTGCCAGCAGACGGGACGGCTATGGCTACACCTTC. Filled out from reference TRBV5-8 and TRBJ1-2, the complete variable domain reads EAGVTQSPTHLIKTRGQQATLRCSPISGHTSVYWYQQALGLGLQFLLWYDEGEERNRGNFPPRFSGRQFPNYSSELNVNALELEDSALYLCASRRDGYGYTFGSGTRLTVV.

This clonotype was recorded only once. A much larger clone lies a single base off, so this may be a read error. J is TRBJ2-2 and V is TRBV10-3; D is perhaps TRBD2 (5 bases). The germline CDR1 and CDR2 sequences are ENHRY and SYGVKD. The V and J ends lost 5 bases and 7 bases respectively, with 20 bases between them. CDR3 size: 16 residues. The CDR3 loop reads CAISLVDTRGGGELFF. As DNA, the CDR3 is TGTGCCATCAGTTTGGTCGATACTAGAGGTGGCGGGGAGCTGTTTTTT.

This clonotype showed up many times. The CDR3: CASSLNPVGGAGSYEQYF. In nucleotides, the CDR3 is TGTGCCAGCAGCTTAAATCCCGTCGGGGGGGCGGGATCCTACGAGCAGTACTTC. The chain recombines TRBV7-2 with TRBJ2-7, with 8 bases identical to TRBD2. Germline CDR1 is SGHTA and CDR2 is FQGNSA. This CDR3 is 18 amino acids long. V lost 2 bases to trimming and J lost 1 base; unmatched junction nucleotides: 13.

The table lists this clonotype with many counts. The gene calls are TRBV5-4 and TRBJ2-3; unclear D gene. This CDR3 has 14 residues. V was cut by 0 bases and J by 0 bases, with 5 bases left in between. Germline values: CDR1 SGHNT, CDR2 YYREEE (reference sequence). Here the CDR3 reads CASSLDYSTDTQYF. The CDR3 region has the DNA TGTGCCAGCAGCTTGGACTACAGCACAGATACGCAGTATTTT.

At least ten counts were recorded for this clonotype. The chain has TRBV20-1 and TRBJ2-1; unclear D gene. Germline V CDR1 and CDR2: DFQATT, SNEGSKA (reference sequence). This CDR3 has 10 residues. Trimming removed 5 bases at V and 9 bases at J, with 8 bases between. The CDR3 DNA sequence: TGCAGTGCTGGGATAGGTGAGCAGTTCTTC. This translates into CSAGIGEQFF.